This TCR beta chain was sequenced during a study of breast tumors, draining lymph nodes, adjacent tissues. General study findings and limits: Tumor TCR diversity was below lymph nodes but above nontumor tissue.

Axillary draining lymph nodes of breast cancer patients supplied the node samples. This clonotype has at least ten counts. Its antigen is not identified. TCRdb re-called the multiplex PCR reads through MiXCR, storing one row per CDR3 protein. The sample carries roughly 110,000 distinct CDR3 sequences, about 31% recorded once. The germline V and J ends were trimmed by 5 bases and 4 bases, with 17 bases remaining between them. CDR1 and CDR2 (germline): MNHEY, SVGAGI. This CDR3 is 16 amino acids long. The chain recombines TRBV6-5 with TRBJ2-2; TRBD1 or TRBD2 may be the D gene (5 bases each). The clonotype originates from a female donor with breast cancer. Some clones in this sample may be carry-over from other donors' samples. Sequenced sample: axillary lymph node tissue. The CDR3 DNA follows: TGTGCCAGCAGTCCAGGGACCGGTTCAAGCACCGGGGAGCTGTTTTTT. Amino acids: CASSPGTGSSTGELFF.